This T cell receptor beta chain was documented in a study of blood T cell repertoires in COVID-19. Study-level background: COVID-19 samples collected from the United States, Italy and Spain covered acute and convalescent phases. Sample material is recorded as cDNA or gDNA derived from T cells, B-cell-depleted T cells, or PBMCs.

Original handling: The authors estimated nucleated cell counts from reference gene primer amplification. TCRdb's table, derived via immunoSEQ multiplex PCR, lists solely in-frame clones and lacks some. V, J and clone size are those of that table, while D and trimming were read from the DNA. Seen here are roughly 45,000 clones, around 81% observed once, and the top ten hold about 4.9%. Germline V gene lookup returns CDR1 SGDLS and CDR2 YYNGEE. V was pared by 3 bases and J by 3 bases, with 12 bases of the junction left unmatched. CDR3 size: 17 residues. Material for sequencing was peripheral blood. This sequence joins TRBV9 and TRBJ2-5; 9 nucleotides match TRBD2. This clonotype originated in a man aged 45-60 years with active COVID-19. CDR3 in DNA: TGTGCCAGCAGCGCCTGGGGCGCGGGGGGGCCGGAAGAGACCCAGTACTTC. It specifies CASSAWGAGGPEETQYF.